These T cell receptor beta chains were read from a single sample in a study of control samples from healthy donors and cancer patients. Assay: immunoSEQ multiplex PCR; the TCRdb copy retains only in-frame clones and omits some. The sample has approximately 170,000 clones; around nine tenths are singletons. Sequencing used blood. Receptor source: a man under 40 in good health. Each CDR3 is given with its conserved first and last residue. Each record gives: CDR3 length, clone size, V gene, D gene, J gene, CDR3 protein, CDR3 DNA. D genes are given only for firm matches. Only part of the rows carry a size: once, few, many, or a class if the clone is expanded.

14	NA	TRBV27	NA	TRBJ1-4	CASKLQGANEKLFF	TGTGCCAGCAAGCTTCAGGGAGCTAATGAAAAACTGTTTTTT
13	NA	TRBV7-9	NA	TRBJ2-1	CASSLRPHNEQFF	TGTGCCAGCAGCTTGAGGCCCCACAATGAGCAGTTCTTC
14	once	TRBV29-1	TRBD1	TRBJ1-2	CSVEDPDRGGGYTF	TGCAGCGTTGAAGATCCCGACAGGGGAGGTGGCTACACCTTC
12	NA	TRBV28	NA	TRBJ2-7	CASSRTGYEQYF	TGTGCCAGCAGCCGGACGGGATACGAGCAGTACTTC
15	once	TRBV3-1/TRBV3-2	NA	TRBJ2-3	CASSPRDRGTDTQYF	TGTGCCAGCAGCCCGCGGGATAGGGGCACAGATACGCAGTATTTT
15	NA	TRBV2	TRBD2	TRBJ2-7	CARRLTSGGNYEQYF	TGTGCCAGAAGACTAACTAGCGGGGGAAACTACGAGCAGTACTTC
18	NA	TRBV4-2	TRBD2	TRBJ2-5	CASSQGGGLAGSQETQYF	TGTGCCAGCAGCCAGGGTGGGGGACTAGCGGGCTCCCAAGAGACCCAGTACTTC
14	NA	TRBV6-5	TRBD2	TRBJ2-7	CASSLAGGPYEQYF	TGTGCCAGCAGCCTAGCGGGAGGGCCTTACGAGCAGTACTTC
16	once	TRBV6-5	NA	TRBJ1-2	CASSYSPDGGAYGYTF	TGTGCCAGCAGTTACTCCCCGGACGGAGGGGCCTATGGCTACACCTTC
15	NA	TRBV6-5	TRBD2	TRBJ2-7	CASSRLAGGLYEQYF	TGTGCCAGCAGCAGACTAGCGGGAGGGCTCTACGAGCAGTACTTC
16	NA	TRBV5-4	NA	TRBJ2-1	CASSSPQRPGYNEQFF	TGTGCCAGCAGCTCCCCCCAAAGGCCTGGTTACAATGAGCAGTTCTTC
17	once	TRBV2	TRBD1	TRBJ1-6	CASSERQGAVYNSPLHF	TGTGCCAGCAGTGAGAGACAGGGGGCGGTCTATAATTCACCCCTCCACTTT
14	NA	TRBV7-2	NA	TRBJ1-1	CASSSMGANTEAFF	TGTGCCAGCAGCTCTATGGGGGCGAACACTGAAGCTTTCTTT
15	NA	TRBV9	TRBD1	TRBJ1-1	CASSQGVRSTFEAFF	TGTGCCAGCAGCCAGGGGGTCAGGTCTACCTTTGAAGCTTTCTTT
12	NA	TRBV6-6	TRBD1	TRBJ1-6	CATWDRNSPLHF	TGTGCCACTTGGGACAGGAATTCACCCCTCCACTTT
14	NA	TRBV30	NA	TRBJ2-2	CAWTAGLNTGELFF	TGTGCCTGGACGGCAGGCCTGAACACCGGGGAGCTGTTTTTT
15	NA	TRBV6-5	TRBD1	TRBJ1-2	CASSSAGTGSGGYTF	TGTGCCAGCAGTTCCGCCGGGACAGGGTCAGGAGGCTACACCTTC
20	NA	TRBV21-1	NA	TRBJ1-6	CASSHTDRGRVGAYNSPLHF	TGTGCCAGCAGCCACACTGACAGGGGGAGGGTTGGCGCCTATAATTCACCCCTCCACTTT
13	NA	TRBV5-1	NA	TRBJ1-1	CASSLERGTEAFF	TGCGCCAGCAGCTTGGAACGCGGCACTGAAGCTTTCTTT
16	NA	TRBV5-5	TRBD2	TRBJ2-7	CASSYRLAGGFYEQYF	TGTGCCAGCAGCTACCGACTAGCGGGGGGATTCTACGAGCAGTACTTC
14	NA	TRBV27	NA	TRBJ1-5	CASSSRGSNQPQHF	TGTGCCAGCAGTTCCAGGGGTAGCAATCAGCCCCAGCATTTT
14	NA	TRBV9	TRBD1	TRBJ1-2	CASSAGTVNYGYTF	TGTGCCAGCAGCGCCGGGACAGTAAACTATGGCTACACCTTC
13	NA	TRBV20-1	NA	TRBJ2-7	CSASSIRNNEQYF	TGCAGTGCTAGTTCAATACGGAACAACGAGCAGTACTTC